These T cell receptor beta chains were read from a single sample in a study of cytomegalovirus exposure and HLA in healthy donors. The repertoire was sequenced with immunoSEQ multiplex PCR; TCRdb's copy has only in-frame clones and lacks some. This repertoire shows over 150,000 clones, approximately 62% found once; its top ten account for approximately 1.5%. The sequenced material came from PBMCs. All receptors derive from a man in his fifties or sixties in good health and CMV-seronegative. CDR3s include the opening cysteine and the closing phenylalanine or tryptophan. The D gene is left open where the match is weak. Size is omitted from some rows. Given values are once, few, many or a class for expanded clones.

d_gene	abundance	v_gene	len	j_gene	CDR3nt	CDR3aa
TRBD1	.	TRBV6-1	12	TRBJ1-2	TGTGCCAGCACACAGGGGGCAGATGGCTACACCTTC	CASTQGADGYTF
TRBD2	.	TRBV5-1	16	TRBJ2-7	TGCGCCAGCAGCTTGTTGCCAGCGGGGGACTCCTACGAGCAGTACTTC	CASSLLPAGDSYEQYF
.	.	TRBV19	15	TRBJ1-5	TGTGCCAGCAAGATCCGGGGGGAACGCAATCAGCCCCAGCATTTT	CASKIRGERNQPQHF
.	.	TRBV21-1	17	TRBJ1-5	TGTGCCAGCAGCAAAGGGGCGGGGGTCCGCGGCAATCAGCCCCAGCATTTT	CASSKGAGVRGNQPQHF
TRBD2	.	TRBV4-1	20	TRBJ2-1	TGCGCCAGCAGCCAAGATTGGGGGACTAGCGGGGGGTCAACCTACAATGAGCAGTTCTTC	CASSQDWGTSGGSTYNEQFF
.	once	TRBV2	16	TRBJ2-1	TGTGCCAGCAATGAACGGGGTACGACGACCTACAATGAGCAGTTCTTC	CASNERGTTTYNEQFF
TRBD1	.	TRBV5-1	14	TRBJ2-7	TGCGCCAGCAGCGCGGGACAGGGGATCCACGAGCAGTACTTC	CASSAGQGIHEQYF
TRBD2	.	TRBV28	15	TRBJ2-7	TGTGCCAGCAGTTCCCCGGGACTAGCGGGCTACGAGCAGTACTTC	CASSSPGLAGYEQYF
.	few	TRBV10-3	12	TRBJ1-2	TGTGCCACTAGGGAAGGAGGCTATGGCTACACCTTC	CATREGGYGYTF
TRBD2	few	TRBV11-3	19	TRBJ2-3	TGTGCCAGCAGCTCAACGGGACTAGCGGGGGGGCTCGGCACAGATACGCAGTATTTT	CASSSTGLAGGLGTDTQYF
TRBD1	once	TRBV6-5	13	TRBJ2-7	TGTGCCAGCAGACCGACAGGGAAGGGAGAGCAGTACTTC	CASRPTGKGEQYF
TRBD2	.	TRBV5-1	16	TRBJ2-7	TGCGCCAGCAGTGGGGATAGCGGGGGCCTTCCGGTCGAGCAGTACTTC	CASSGDSGGLPVEQYF
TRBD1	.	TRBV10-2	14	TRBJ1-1	TGCGCCAGCAGATGGGACAGGGAGTCGCTCGAAGCTTTCTTT	CASRWDRESLEAFF
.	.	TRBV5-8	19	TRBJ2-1	TGTGCCAGCAGCTTGGAGTTGGGTCTAGGGGGAGTCCGGAACAATGAGCAGTTCTTC	CASSLELGLGGVRNNEQFF
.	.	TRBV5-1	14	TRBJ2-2	TGCGCCAGCAGCCCGCTTACGGGGACCGGGGAGCTGTTTTTT	CASSPLTGTGELFF
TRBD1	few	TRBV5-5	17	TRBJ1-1	TGTGCCAGCAGCTTCTCAGGGACAGGGGGGGTGAACACTGAAGCTTTCTTT	CASSFSGTGGVNTEAFF
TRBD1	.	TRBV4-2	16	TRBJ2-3	TGTGCCAGCAACCAAGATTCCCCCGACAGGGCAGATACGCAGTATTTT	CASNQDSPDRADTQYF
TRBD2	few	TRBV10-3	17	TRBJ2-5	TGTGCCATCAGTGAGTCGAGGCTAGCGGGGGGTGGAGAGACCCAGTACTTC	CAISESRLAGGGETQYF
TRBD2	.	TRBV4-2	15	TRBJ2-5	TGTGCCGTAGGCGGAGTAGCGGGGGGGCGGGAGACCCAGTACTTC	CAVGGVAGGRETQYF
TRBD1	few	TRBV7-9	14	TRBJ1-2	TGTGCCAGCAGCTTAGAAGGGACAGTCTATGGCTACACCTTC	CASSLEGTVYGYTF
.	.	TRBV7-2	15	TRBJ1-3	TGTGCCAGCAGCCCTCTAGTAAGCTCTGGAAACACCATATATTTT	CASSPLVSSGNTIYF
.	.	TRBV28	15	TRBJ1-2	TGTGCCAGCACGGTCGGCAGAGGAGCTAACTATGGCTACACCTTC	CASTVGRGANYGYTF
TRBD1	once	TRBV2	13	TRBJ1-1	TGTGCCAGCAGCCCACAGGGGGTAACAGAAGCTTTCTTT	CASSPQGVTEAFF
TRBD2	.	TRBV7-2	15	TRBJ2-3	TGTGCCAGCAGCTGGGATTCGGGGGGGCAAGATACGCAGTATTTT	CASSWDSGGQDTQYF
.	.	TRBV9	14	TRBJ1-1	TGTGCCAGCAGCGTAGTCGGGGGAGTCACTGAAGCTTTCTTT	CASSVVGGVTEAFF
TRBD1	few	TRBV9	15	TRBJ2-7	TGTGCCAGCAGCGTAGCAACAGGGGGCTTCTACGAGCAGTACTTC	CASSVATGGFYEQYF
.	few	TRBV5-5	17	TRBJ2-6	TGTGCCAGCAGCTGGCAGACAGGAGGCTCTGGGGCCAACGTCCTGACTTTC	CASSWQTGGSGANVLTF